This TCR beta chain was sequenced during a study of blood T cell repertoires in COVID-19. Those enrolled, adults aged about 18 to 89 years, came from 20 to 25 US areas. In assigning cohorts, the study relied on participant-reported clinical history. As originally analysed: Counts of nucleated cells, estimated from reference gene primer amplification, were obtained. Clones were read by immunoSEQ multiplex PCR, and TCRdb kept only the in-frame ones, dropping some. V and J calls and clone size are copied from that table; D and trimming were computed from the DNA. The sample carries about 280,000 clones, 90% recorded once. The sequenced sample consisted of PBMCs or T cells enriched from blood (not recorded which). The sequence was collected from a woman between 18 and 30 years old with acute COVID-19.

The CDR3 bases are TGTGCCAGCAGCAAAGTGAACAGGGGGGCCGTAGAGTTCACGGCGAATGAGCAGTTCTTC. This gives the protein CASSKVNRGAVEFTANEQFF. This chain uses TRBV21-1 with TRBJ2-1; the tabulated D call, TRBD1, remains unverified against the DNA. TRBV21-1 is a known pseudogene. The CDR3 consists of 20 residues.